The table lists the clone carrying this T cell receptor beta chain with a few counts. These data are taken from a study of T-cell memory formation after mild COVID-19. The CDR3 has 17 residues. In germline, CDR1 is LGHNA, CDR2 YSLEER. Trimming removed 1 base from V and 1 base from J, with 14 bases in between. One entry per CDR3 protein, called by TCRdb with MiXCR from the 5' RACE reads. The sample includes 350,000 or so distinct CDR3 sequences, 20% to 25% of them seen just once. The V gene is TRBV4-3, the J gene TRBJ1-5; D unresolved. Sequencing was carried out using PBMCs or a T cell subset sorted from them (not recorded which). The origin of this receptor is a man aged 18 to 35 who had mild COVID-19 (a few samples of this study predate the infection). Cell type and time point are not known. Here the CDR3 reads CASSQGAGSKSNQPQHF. The CDR3, as DNA: TGCGCCAGCAGCCAAGGAGCGGGGAGTAAAAGCAATCAGCCCCAGCATTTT.